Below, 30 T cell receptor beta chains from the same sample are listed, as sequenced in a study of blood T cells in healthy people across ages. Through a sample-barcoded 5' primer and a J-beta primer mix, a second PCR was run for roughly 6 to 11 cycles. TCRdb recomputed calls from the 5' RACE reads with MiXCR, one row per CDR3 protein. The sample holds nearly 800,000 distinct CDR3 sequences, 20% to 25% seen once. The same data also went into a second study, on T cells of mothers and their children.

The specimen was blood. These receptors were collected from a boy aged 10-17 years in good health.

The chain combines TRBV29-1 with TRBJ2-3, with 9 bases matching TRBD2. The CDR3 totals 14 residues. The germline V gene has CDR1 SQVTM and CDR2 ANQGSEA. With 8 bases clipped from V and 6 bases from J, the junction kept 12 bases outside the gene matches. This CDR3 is CSPTLAGLGDTQYF. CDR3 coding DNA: TGCAGCCCGACCCTAGCGGGGTTAGGTGATACGCAGTATTTT.

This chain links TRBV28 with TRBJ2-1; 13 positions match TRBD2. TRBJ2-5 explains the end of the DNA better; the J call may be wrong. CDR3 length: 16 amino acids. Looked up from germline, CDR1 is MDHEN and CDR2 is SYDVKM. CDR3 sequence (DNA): TGTGCCAGCTGGACTAGCGGGAGTAGTGTGATGGAGACCCAGTACTTC. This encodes CASWTSGSSVMETQYF.

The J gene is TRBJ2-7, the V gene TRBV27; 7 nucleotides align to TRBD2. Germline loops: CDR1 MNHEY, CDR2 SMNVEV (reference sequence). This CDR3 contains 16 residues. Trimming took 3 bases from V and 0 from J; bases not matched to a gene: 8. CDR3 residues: CASSFRSGASSYEQYF. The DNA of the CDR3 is TGTGCCAGCAGTTTCCGCAGCGGGGCCAGCTCCTACGAGCAGTACTTC.

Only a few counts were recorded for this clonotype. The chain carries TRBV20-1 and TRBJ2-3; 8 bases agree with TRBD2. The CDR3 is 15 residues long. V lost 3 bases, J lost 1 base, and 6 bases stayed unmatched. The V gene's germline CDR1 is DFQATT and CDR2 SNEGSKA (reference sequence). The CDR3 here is CSASEVAGRTDTQYF. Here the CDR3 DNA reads TGCAGTGCTAGTGAGGTAGCGGGGCGCACAGATACGCAGTATTTT.

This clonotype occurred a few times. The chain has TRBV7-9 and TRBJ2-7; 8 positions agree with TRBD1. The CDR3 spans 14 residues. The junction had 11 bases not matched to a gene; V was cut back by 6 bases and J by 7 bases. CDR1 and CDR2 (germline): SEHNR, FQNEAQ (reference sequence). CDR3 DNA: TGTGCCAGCAGTGTACTACAGGGGGAGAGGGAGCAGTACTTC. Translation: CASSVLQGEREQYF.

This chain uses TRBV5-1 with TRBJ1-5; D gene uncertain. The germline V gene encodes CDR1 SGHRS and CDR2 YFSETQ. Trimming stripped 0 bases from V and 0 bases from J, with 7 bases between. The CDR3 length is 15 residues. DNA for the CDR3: TGCGCCAGCAGCTTGGACAGTCATAGCAATCAGCCCCAGCATTTT. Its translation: CASSLDSHSNQPQHF.

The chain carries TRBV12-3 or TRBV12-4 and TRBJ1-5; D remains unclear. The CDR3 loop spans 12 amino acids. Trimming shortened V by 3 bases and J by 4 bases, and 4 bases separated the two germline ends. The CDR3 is CASSFGNQPQHF. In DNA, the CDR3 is TGTGCCAGCAGTTTTGGGAATCAGCCCCAGCATTTT.

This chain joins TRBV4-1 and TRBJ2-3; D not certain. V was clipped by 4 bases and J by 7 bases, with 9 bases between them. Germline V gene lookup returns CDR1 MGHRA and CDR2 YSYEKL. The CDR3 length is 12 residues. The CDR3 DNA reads TGCGCCAGCAGCCCACTGGACCATACGCAGTATTTT. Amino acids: CASSPLDHTQYF.

The CDR3 loop reads CASSQEAGGEQYF. The CDR3 nucleotides are TGTGCCAGCAGCCAAGAAGCGGGAGGGGAGCAGTACTTC. The gene calls are TRBV4-2 and TRBJ2-7; 10 positions match TRBD2. The CDR3 is 13 residues long. V was clipped by 0 bases and J by 7 bases; unmatched bases: 0. Germline lookup yields CDR1 LGHNA and CDR2 YNFKEQ.

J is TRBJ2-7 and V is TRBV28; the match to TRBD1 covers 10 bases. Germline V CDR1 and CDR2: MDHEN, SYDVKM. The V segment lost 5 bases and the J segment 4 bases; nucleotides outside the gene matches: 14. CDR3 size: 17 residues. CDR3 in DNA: TGTGCCAGCAGTCCAACGGGACAGGGGACGTCGACTTACGAGCAGTACTTC. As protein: CASSPTGQGTSTYEQYF.

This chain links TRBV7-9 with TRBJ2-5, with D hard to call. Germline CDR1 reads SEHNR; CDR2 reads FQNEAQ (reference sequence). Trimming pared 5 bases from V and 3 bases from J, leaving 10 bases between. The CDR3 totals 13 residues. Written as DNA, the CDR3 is TGTGCCAGCAGCCTCACTATAAAAGAGACCCAGTACTTC. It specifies CASSLTIKETQYF.

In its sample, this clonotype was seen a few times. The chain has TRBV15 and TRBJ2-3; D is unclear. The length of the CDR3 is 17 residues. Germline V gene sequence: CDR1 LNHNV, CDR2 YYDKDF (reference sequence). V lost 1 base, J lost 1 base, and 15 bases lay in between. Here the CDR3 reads CATSRGGWPMRTDTQYF. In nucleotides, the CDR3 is TGTGCCACCAGCAGAGGAGGATGGCCCATGCGCACAGATACGCAGTATTTT.

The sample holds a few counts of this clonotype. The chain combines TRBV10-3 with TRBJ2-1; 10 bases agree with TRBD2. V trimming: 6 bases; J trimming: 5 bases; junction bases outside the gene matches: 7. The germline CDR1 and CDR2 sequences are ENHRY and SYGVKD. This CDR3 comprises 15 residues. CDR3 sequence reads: CAIRPGTSGDNEQFF. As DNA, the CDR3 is TGTGCCATCAGGCCCGGCACTAGCGGGGACAATGAGCAGTTCTTC.

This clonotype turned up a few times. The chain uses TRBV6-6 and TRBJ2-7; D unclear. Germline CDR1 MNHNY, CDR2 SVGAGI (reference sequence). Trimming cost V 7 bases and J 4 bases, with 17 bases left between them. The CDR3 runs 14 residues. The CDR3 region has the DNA TGTGCCAGCAATTCAGGACCTTATGCGTACGAGCAGTACTTC. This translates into CASNSGPYAYEQYF.

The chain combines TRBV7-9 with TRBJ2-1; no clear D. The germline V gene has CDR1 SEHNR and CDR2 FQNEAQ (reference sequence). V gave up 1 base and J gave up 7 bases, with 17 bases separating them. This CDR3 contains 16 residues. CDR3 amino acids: CASSLEGRRWGNEQFF. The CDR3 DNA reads TGTGCCAGCAGCTTAGAAGGGCGCAGGTGGGGAAATGAGCAGTTCTTC.

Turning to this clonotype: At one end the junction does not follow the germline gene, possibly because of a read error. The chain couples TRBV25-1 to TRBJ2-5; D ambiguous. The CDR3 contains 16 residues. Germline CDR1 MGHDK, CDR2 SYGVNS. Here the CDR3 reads CASNEYQLANQETQYF. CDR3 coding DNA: TGTGCCAGCAATGAATACCAACTGGCCAACCAAGAGACCCAGTACTTC. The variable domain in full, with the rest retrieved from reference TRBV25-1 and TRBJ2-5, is EADIYQTPRYLVIGTGKKITLECSQTMGHDKMYWYQQDPGMELHLIHYSYGVNSTEKGDLSSESTVSRIRTEHFPLTLESARPSHTSQYLCASNEYQLANQETQYFGPGTRLLVL.

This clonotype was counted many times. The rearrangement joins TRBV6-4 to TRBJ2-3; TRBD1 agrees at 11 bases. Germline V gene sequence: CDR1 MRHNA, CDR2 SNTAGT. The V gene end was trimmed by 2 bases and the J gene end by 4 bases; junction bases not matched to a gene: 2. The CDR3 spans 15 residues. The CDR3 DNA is TGTGCCAGCAGTGACCGGACAGGGGGCGCAGATACGCAGTATTTT. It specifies CASSDRTGGADTQYF.

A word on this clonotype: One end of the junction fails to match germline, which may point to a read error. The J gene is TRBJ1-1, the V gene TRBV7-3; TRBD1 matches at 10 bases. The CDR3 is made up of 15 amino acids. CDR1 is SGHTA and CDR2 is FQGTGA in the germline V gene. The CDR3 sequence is CASSLTGTGVTEAFF. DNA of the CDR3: TGTGCCAGCAGCCTAACGGGGACAGGGGTGACTGAAGCTTTCTTT.

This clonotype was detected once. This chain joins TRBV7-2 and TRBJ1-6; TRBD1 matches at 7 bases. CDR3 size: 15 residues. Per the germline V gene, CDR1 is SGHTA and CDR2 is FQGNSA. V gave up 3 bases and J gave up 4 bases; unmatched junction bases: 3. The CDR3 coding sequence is TGTGCCAGCAGCTTCAACAGGGGTTATAATTCACCCCTCCACTTT. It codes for CASSFNRGYNSPLHF.

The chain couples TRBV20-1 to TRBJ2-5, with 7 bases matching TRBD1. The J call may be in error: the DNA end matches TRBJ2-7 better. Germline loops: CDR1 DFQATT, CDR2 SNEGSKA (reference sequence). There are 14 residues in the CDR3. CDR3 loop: CSAPVRDSLYEQYF. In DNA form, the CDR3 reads TGCAGTGCTCCCGTGAGGGACAGCCTTTACGAGCAGTACTTC.

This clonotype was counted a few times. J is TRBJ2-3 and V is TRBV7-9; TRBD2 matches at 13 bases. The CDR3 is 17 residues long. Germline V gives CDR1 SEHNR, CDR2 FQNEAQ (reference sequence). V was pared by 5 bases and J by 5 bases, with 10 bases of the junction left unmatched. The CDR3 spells CASSHGLAGASGDTQYF. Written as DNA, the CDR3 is TGTGCCAGCAGCCACGGACTAGCGGGGGCCTCGGGAGATACGCAGTATTTT.

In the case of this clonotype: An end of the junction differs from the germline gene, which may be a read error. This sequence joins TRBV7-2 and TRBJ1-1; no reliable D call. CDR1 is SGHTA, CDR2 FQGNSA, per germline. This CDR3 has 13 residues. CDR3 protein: CASSWTDPPEASF. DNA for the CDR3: TGTGCCAGCAGCTGGACTGACCCCCCCGAAGCTTCCTTT. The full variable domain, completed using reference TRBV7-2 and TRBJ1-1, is GAGVSQSPSNKVTEKGKDVELRCDPISGHTALYWYRQSLGQGLEFLIYFQGNSAPDKSGLPSDRFSAERTGGSVSTLTIQRTQQEDSAVYLCASSWTDPPEASFGQGTRLTVV.

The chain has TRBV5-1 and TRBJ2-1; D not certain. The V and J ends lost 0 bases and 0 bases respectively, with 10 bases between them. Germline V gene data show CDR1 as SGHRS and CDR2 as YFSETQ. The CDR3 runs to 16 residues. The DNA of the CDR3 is TGCGCCAGCAGCTTGGAAAACGGAATCTCCTACAATGAGCAGTTCTTC. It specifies CASSLENGISYNEQFF.

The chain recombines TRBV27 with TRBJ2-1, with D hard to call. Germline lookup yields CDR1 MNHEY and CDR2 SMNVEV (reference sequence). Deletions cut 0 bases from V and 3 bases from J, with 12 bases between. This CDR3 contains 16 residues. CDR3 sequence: CASSLSSRNVYNEQFF. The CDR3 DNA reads TGTGCCAGCAGTTTATCGAGCAGGAACGTCTACAATGAGCAGTTCTTC.

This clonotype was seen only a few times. The CDR3 sequence is CASSPGTGENTQYF. CDR3 in DNA: TGTGCCAGCAGCCCCGGGACAGGGGAGAATACGCAGTATTTT. The rearrangement links TRBV7-3 to TRBJ2-3, with TRBD1 matching over 10 bases. Germline lookup yields CDR1 SGHTA and CDR2 FQGTGA. The CDR3 is 14 amino acids. V shed 5 bases, J shed 7 bases, and the junction held 6 bases outside the gene matches. Based on the CDR3 plus reference TRBV7-3 and TRBJ2-3, the full variable domain is GAGVSQTPSNKVTEKGKYVELRCDPISGHTALYWYRQSLGQGPEFLIYFQGTGAADDSGLPNDRFFAVRPEGSVSTLKIQRTERGDSAVYLCASSPGTGENTQYFGPGTRLTVL.

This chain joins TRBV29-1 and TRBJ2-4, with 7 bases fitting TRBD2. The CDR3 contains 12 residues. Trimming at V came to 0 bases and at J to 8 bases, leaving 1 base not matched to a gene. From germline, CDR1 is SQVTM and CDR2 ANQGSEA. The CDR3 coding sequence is TGCAGCGTTGAAGAGGGAGGGGACATTCAGTACTTC. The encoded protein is CSVEEGGDIQYF.

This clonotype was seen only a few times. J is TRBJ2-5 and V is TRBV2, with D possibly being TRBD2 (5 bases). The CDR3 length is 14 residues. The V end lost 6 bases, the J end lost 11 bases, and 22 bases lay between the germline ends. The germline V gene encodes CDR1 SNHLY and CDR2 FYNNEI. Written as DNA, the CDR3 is TGTGCCAGCAGCACCTCAGCGGAGTCCTACGATCAGTACTTC. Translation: CASSTSAESYDQYF.

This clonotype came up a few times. CDR3 sequence (DNA): TGTGCCAGCAGCTTAGGCCCGGACGTAACGCAGTATTTT. It encodes CASSLGPDVTQYF. The chain recombines TRBV7-9 with TRBJ2-3; D ambiguous. The germline V and J ends were trimmed by 1 base and 9 bases, with 11 bases remaining between them. The CDR3 sequence is 13 residues long. CDR1 is SEHNR and CDR2 is FQNEAQ in the germline V gene (reference sequence).

Here the CDR3 DNA reads TGTGCCAGCAGCTCTTCCCTCTCCACCGGGACTAGGGCCTACGAGCAGTACTTC. Protein: CASSSSLSTGTRAYEQYF. The chain is built from TRBV7-9 and TRBJ2-5; 8 bases line up with TRBD2. The DNA matches TRBJ2-7 better at its end, which makes the J call doubtful. The CDR3 is made up of 18 amino acids. Germline CDR1 reads SEHNR; CDR2 reads FQNEAQ (reference sequence).

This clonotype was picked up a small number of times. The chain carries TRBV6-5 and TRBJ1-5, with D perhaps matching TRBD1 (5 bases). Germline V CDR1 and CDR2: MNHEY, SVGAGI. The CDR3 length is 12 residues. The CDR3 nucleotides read TGTGCAACGGGGAGGGGTAATCAGCCCCAGCATTTT. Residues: CATGRGNQPQHF.